Reported below is one TCR beta chain. Its specificity is unknown. This entry comes from a study of cytomegalovirus exposure and HLA in healthy donors. Overall study results and limits: Certain sequence variants were highly shared and formed a cluster, and this cluster was likely a sequencing artifact.

PCR used 60 Vbeta primers and 13 Jbeta primers. Here immunoSEQ multiplex PCR was the method, and the copy in TCRdb shows in-frame clones only, minus some. The profile shows 100,000 to 150,000 clones, less than 90% of them singletons. This CDR3 is 15 amino acids long. The germline V gene has CDR1 SGHTS and CDR2 YDEGEE. Losses at the gene ends were 3 bases for V and 5 bases for J; bases not matched to a gene: 7. The chain has TRBV5-8 and TRBJ1-1; 10 bases are a match to TRBD1. The sample comprised PBMCs. This sequence originates from a young man in good health and CMV-seropositive. Written as DNA, the CDR3 is TGTGCCAGCAGCTCAGGGACAGGGGTGAGGACTGAAGCTTTCTTT. Amino acid sequence: CASSSGTGVRTEAFF.